Listed here are 8 T cell receptor beta chains from one sample, sequenced in a study of T-cell reconstitution after alpha-beta-depleted transplantation in children. A library of TCRbeta sequences, prepared with unique molecular identifiers, was generated. In TCRdb, the PCR reads were re-called with MiXCR into one record per CDR3 protein. The data show approximately 510,000 distinct CDR3 sequences, 18% seen once. Sample: PBMCs from the stem cell graft donor, taken from the stem cell graft. The receptors come from a human donor who donated a stem cell graft to a child with acute lymphoblastic leukemia.

This clonotype was detected only a few times. The genes are TRBV20-1 and TRBJ1-2, with no clear D. V was cut by 0 bases and J by 5 bases, with 10 bases left in between. Germline values: CDR1 DFQATT, CDR2 SNEGSKA (reference sequence). The CDR3 sequence is 13 residues long. The CDR3 sequence: CSARDWAQYGYTF. CDR3 nucleotides: TGCAGTGCTAGAGATTGGGCCCAATATGGCTACACCTTC.

This chain links TRBV20-1 with TRBJ1-1; 7 bases map to TRBD1. Germline values: CDR1 DFQATT, CDR2 SNEGSKA (reference sequence). The junction had 22 bases not matched to a gene; V was cut back by 4 bases and J by 8 bases. There are 17 residues in the CDR3. The DNA for the CDR3 is TGCAGTGCTATAGCGAGTTCCGGGCTTAGACAGGGTTTCGAAGCTTTCTTT. It is translated as CSAIASSGLRQGFEAFF.

This clonotype appeared a few times. The rearrangement links TRBV20-1 to TRBJ2-1, with unresolved D. Per the germline V gene, CDR1 is DFQATT and CDR2 is SNEGSKA (reference sequence). V was clipped by 6 bases and J by 4 bases, with 16 bases between them. This CDR3 spans 14 amino acids. The CDR3 is CSARPIGEYNEQFF. The CDR3, as DNA: TGCAGTGCGCGACCCATAGGAGAGTACAATGAGCAGTTCTTC.

This clonotype was recorded at least ten times. The chain has TRBV12-3 or TRBV12-4 and TRBJ2-2; perhaps D is TRBD1 or TRBD2 (5 bases each). Trimming shortened V by 2 bases and J by 5 bases, and 6 bases separated the two germline ends. The CDR3 contains 13 residues. This chain's CDR3 is CASSLWGTGELFF. CDR3 nucleotide sequence: TGTGCCAGCAGTTTATGGGGGACCGGGGAGCTGTTTTTT.

This clonotype was seen only a few times. The V and J genes are TRBV14 and TRBJ2-1; 10 bases match TRBD2. The germline CDR1 and CDR2 sequences are SGHDN and FVKESK. This CDR3 comprises 15 residues. Germline trimming cut 2 bases from V and 8 bases from J; bases unmatched to any gene: 6. CDR3 loop: CASSQRAGGKDEQFF. In DNA, the CDR3 is TGTGCCAGCAGCCAAAGAGCGGGAGGGAAGGATGAGCAGTTCTTC.

In its sample, this clonotype was seen a few times. The junction differs from germline at one of its ends, possibly a read error. The chain links TRBV18 to TRBJ2-6; 11 bases fit TRBD1. The germline V gene encodes CDR1 KGHSH and CDR2 LQKENI. CDR3 length: 19 amino acids. CDR3 in amino acids: CASSSRTGTGGSGANGLTF. The CDR3 DNA follows: TGTGCCAGCTCATCAAGAACCGGGACAGGGGGATCTGGGGCCAACGGCCTGACTTTC.

This clonotype was counted ten times or more. V and J are TRBV4-1 and TRBJ2-2; D perhaps matches TRBD2 (6 bases). This CDR3 is 15 amino acids long. V was shortened by 1 base and J by 6 bases, with 12 bases between the two germline ends. The germline V gene has CDR1 MGHRA and CDR2 YSYEKL. The CDR3 nucleotides are TGCGCCAGCAGCCAAGTCTCGGGAGCGCCCGGGGAGCTGTTTTTT. Translation gives CASSQVSGAPGELFF.

The chain employs TRBV29-1 and TRBJ1-2; D not certain. Germline lookup yields CDR1 SQVTM and CDR2 ANQGSEA. The CDR3 is made up of 12 amino acids. Trimming took off 3 bases at V and 4 bases at J, with 9 bases between the two ends. The CDR3 sequence: CSVDPAGYGYTF. CDR3 DNA sequence: TGCAGCGTTGATCCGGCAGGCTATGGCTACACCTTC.